This is a list of T cell receptor beta chains from one sample in a study of shared clonotypes between healthy human individuals. Clones were sequenced by immunoSEQ multiplex PCR, and TCRdb holds only the in-frame ones, with some missing. Of over 95,000 clones detected, more than 65% appear once; the ten largest clones hold roughly 24%. Sequenced material: memory CD8+ T cells sorted from blood. The receptors originated from a woman in her 30s in good health. Both conserved end residues are part of each CDR3.

J: TRBJ2-7
V: TRBV28
CDR3: CASSPANYEQYF

J: TRBJ1-2
V: TRBV29-1
CDR3: CSVAGTVYNYGYTF

J: TRBJ2-7
V: TRBV20-1
CDR3: CSARPSHEQYF

J: TRBJ1-1
V: TRBV6-1
CDR3: CASSPQGANTEAFF

J: TRBJ2-5
V: TRBV10-3
CDR3: CAGSDFWQETQYF

J: TRBJ2-7
V: TRBV13
CDR3: CASSSRGDNKYEQYF

J: TRBJ1-4
V: TRBV10-1
CDR3: CASSDRAVEKLFF

J: TRBJ2-1
V: TRBV2
CDR3: CASSPTRLAASYNEQFF

J: TRBJ2-5
V: TRBV19
CDR3: CASSIWGGLGETQYF

J: TRBJ1-2
V: TRBV10-3
CDR3: CAISEDVYGYTF

J: TRBJ2-3
V: TRBV5-1
CDR3: CASSLGLGQIRHTDTQYF

J: TRBJ2-7
V: TRBV5-6
CDR3: CASSSWTGNEQYF

J: TRBJ2-7
V: TRBV28
CDR3: CASSPLSGQREQYF

J: TRBJ2-4
V: TRBV11-2
CDR3: CASSLSGLAGKNIQYF

J: TRBJ1-4
V: TRBV4-1
CDR3: CASSQAASSTNEKLFF

J: TRBJ1-1
V: TRBV2
CDR3: CASSFDRNTEAFF

J: TRBJ2-3
V: TRBV7-6
CDR3: CASSQHLDTQYF

J: TRBJ2-6
V: TRBV11-2
CDR3: CASSLVPSGFLSGANVLTF

J: TRBJ1-2
V: TRBV6-1
CDR3: CASRGLLRDIYGYTF

J: TRBJ2-1
V: TRBV29-1
CDR3: CSGETNEQFF

J: TRBJ2-4
V: TRBV15
CDR3: CATSTRTGTKNIQYF

J: TRBJ2-5
V: TRBV25-1
CDR3: CASSDSGTPGAETQYF

J: TRBJ1-6
V: TRBV7-9
CDR3: CASSPSGGRTINSPLHF

J: TRBJ1-6
V: TRBV11-3
CDR3: CASSRGRGAALHF

J: TRBJ1-5
V: TRBV4-2
CDR3: CASSQARNSNQPQHF

J: TRBJ2-1
V: TRBV4-1
CDR3: CASSQEWIAGVYNEQFF

J: TRBJ2-7
V: TRBV6-1
CDR3: CASSEKGGSYEQYF

J: TRBJ1-1
V: TRBV7-8
CDR3: CASSQEGALATEAFF

J: TRBJ1-2
V: TRBV6-5
CDR3: CASSTEDTFENGYTF

J: TRBJ2-5
V: TRBV28
CDR3: CASSDREHQETQYF

J: TRBJ2-7
V: TRBV27
CDR3: CASSFRDDAYEQYF

J: TRBJ2-1
V: TRBV9
CDR3: CASSVAWGQSNEQFF

J: TRBJ2-2
V: TRBV7-6
CDR3: CASSETGGPYLTGELFF

J: TRBJ2-1
V: TRBV4-2
CDR3: CASSQASGQDYNEQFF

J: TRBJ1-1
V: TRBV25-1
CDR3: CASSELADGEAFF

J: TRBJ2-1
V: TRBV9
CDR3: CASSVAVTRDEQFF

J: TRBJ2-1
V: TRBV13
CDR3: CASSWAGGPREQFF

J: TRBJ1-1
V: TRBV7-2
CDR3: CASSSNGVGDTEAFF

J: TRBJ1-1
V: TRBV5-8
CDR3: CASSFPWAMNTEAFF

J: TRBJ1-3
V: TRBV30
CDR3: CAWTGGVSGNTIYF

J: TRBJ2-7
V: TRBV19
CDR3: CASLGDFFYEQYF

J: TRBJ2-2
V: TRBV27
CDR3: CASSLGLPGELFF

J: TRBJ2-7
V: TRBV29-1
CDR3: CSVDYGNEQYF

J: TRBJ2-1
V: TRBV4-1
CDR3: CASSLGDEQFF

J: TRBJ1-1
V: TRBV6-4
CDR3: CASTAGEGTEAFF

J: TRBJ2-7
V: TRBV19
CDR3: CATGGGYEQYF

J: TRBJ1-3
V: TRBV5-1
CDR3: CASSYGTSGNTIYF

J: TRBJ2-5
V: TRBV6-5
CDR3: CASSYSGTSGQETQYF

J: TRBJ2-3
V: TRBV2
CDR3: CASTYPLASGSRTDTQYF

J: TRBJ2-5
V: TRBV7-9
CDR3: CASRPGTDQETQYF

J: TRBJ2-1
V: TRBV10-1
CDR3: CASSDGDEQFF

J: TRBJ1-3
V: TRBV28
CDR3: CASRQRTAVSGNTIYF